The 30 T cell receptor beta chains given below trace back to one sample, sequenced in a study of blood T cell repertoires in COVID-19. Only in-frame clones appear in the TCRdb table, and some are missing; sequencing was by immunoSEQ multiplex PCR. Of more than 150,000 clones detected, over 80% appear once; the ten largest clones hold approximately 6.5%. Sequencing used peripheral blood. The receptors originated from a woman aged 40-49 years with acute or convalescent COVID-19.

The chain couples TRBV5-1 to TRBJ2-7; TRBD1 matches 9 bases. J lost 3 bases, V lost 1 base, and 5 bases had no gene match. Germline V gene lookup returns CDR1 SGHRS and CDR2 YFSETQ. The CDR3 has 15 residues. The CDR3 protein is CASSLKGQGFYEQYF. DNA of the CDR3: TGCGCCAGCAGCTTGAAGGGACAGGGCTTCTACGAGCAGTACTTC.

CDR3 sequence reads: CASSPRGFGPSRTYEQYF. The DNA of the CDR3 is TGTGCCAGCAGCCCCAGGGGATTTGGGCCTAGCCGGACCTACGAGCAGTACTTC. This chain connects TRBV3-1 (or the pseudogene TRBV3-2) to TRBJ2-7; a weak D match, TRBD1 (6 bases). In germline, CDR1 is LGHDT, CDR2 YNNKEL (reference sequence). Trimming removed 4 bases at V and 2 bases at J, with 24 bases between. The CDR3 has 18 amino acids.

V gene TRBV6-5 combines with J gene TRBJ1-2; D unresolved. V gave up 6 bases and J gave up 5 bases, with 16 bases separating them. This CDR3 contains 14 residues. Germline CDR1 MNHEY, CDR2 SVGAGI. The CDR3 DNA sequence: TGTGCCAGCAGCTACCTGGCGGATGGATATGGCTACACCTTC. This codes for CASSYLADGYGYTF.

A few counts support this clone. The chain uses TRBV5-1 and TRBJ1-6; the D is unclear. CDR3 length: 13 amino acids. V lost 1 base and J 13 bases, leaving 12 bases between the germline ends. Germline assignment: CDR1 SGHRS and CDR2 YFSETQ. The CDR3 spells CASSLRSEWPLHF. DNA of the CDR3: TGCGCCAGCAGCTTGCGGAGCGAATGGCCCCTCCACTTT.

The chain combines TRBV6-4 with TRBJ2-7, with D maybe TRBD1 (6 bases). Looked up from germline, CDR1 is MRHNA and CDR2 is SNTAGT. Trimming cost V 7 bases and J 3 bases, with 13 bases left between them. The CDR3 runs 13 residues. The CDR3 DNA reads as TGTGCCAGCATCCGCAGGGGAGACTACGAGCAGTACTTC. This sequence encodes CASIRRGDYEQYF.

V usage is TRBV5-1 and J usage is TRBJ2-5; D may be TRBD1 (6 bases). Trimming removed 4 bases at V and 6 bases at J, with 19 bases between. CDR1 and CDR2 from the germline V gene are SGHRS and YFSETQ. The length of the CDR3 is 15 residues. The CDR3 region is CASSLDRSLTQTQYF. The CDR3 nucleotides are TGCGCCAGCAGCCTAGACAGGTCCCTAACGCAGACCCAGTACTTC.

The rearrangement joins TRBV7-6 to TRBJ1-6; 9 positions match TRBD1. The CDR3 totals 16 residues. The germline gives CDR1 SGHVS, CDR2 FNYEAQ. Trimming at V came to 4 bases and at J to 3 bases, leaving 4 bases not matched to a gene. Written as DNA, the CDR3 is TGTGCCAGCAGCTCCGGACAGGGGATCTATAATTCACCCCTCCACTTT. Translation gives CASSSGQGIYNSPLHF.

The CDR3 here is CAITPQGEDGYTF. In DNA form, the CDR3 reads TGTGCCATCACGCCACAGGGAGAGGATGGCTACACCTTC. J is TRBJ1-2 and V is TRBV10-3, with D possibly TRBD1 on 6 matching bases. The CDR3 runs to 13 residues. CDR1 is ENHRY and CDR2 is SYGVKD in the germline V gene. Trimming shortened V by 7 bases and J by 6 bases, and 15 bases separated the two germline ends.

The genes are TRBV6-7 and TRBJ2-7; TRBD2 might be the D (7 bases). TRBV6-7 falls under the ORF class, with uncertain function. Trimming left V 9 bases short and J 2 bases short, with 14 bases between. The CDR3 loop spans 13 amino acids. The CDR3 bases are TGTGCCAGAGAGGGGGGGGCAACCTACGAGCAGTACTTC. This encodes CAREGGATYEQYF.

V and J are TRBV2 and TRBJ1-3, with TRBD1 matching 7 bases. Trimming cost V 8 bases and J 2 bases; bases outside gene matches: 9. The CDR3 is 15 residues long. Germline V lookup: CDR1 SNHLY, CDR2 FYNNEI. The DNA of the CDR3 is TGTGCCAGCTCTAACCAAGGGACAGCTGGAAACACCATATATTTT. Encoded protein: CASSNQGTAGNTIYF. Combining the CDR3 with reference TRBV2 and TRBJ1-3 gives the whole variable domain EPEVTQTPSHQVTQMGQEVILRCVPISNHLYFYWYRQILGQKVEFLVSFYNNEISEKSEIFDDQFSVERPDGSNFTLKIRSTKLEDSAMYFCASSNQGTAGNTIYFGEGSWLTVV.

The chain recombines TRBV5-4 with TRBJ2-1; 7 bases are shared with TRBD1. This CDR3 spans 14 amino acids. Germline lookup yields CDR1 SGHNT and CDR2 YYREEE (reference sequence). The trim removed 1 base at V and 6 bases at J, leaving 4 bases unmatched. The CDR3 loop reads CASSLRQGSNEQFF. In DNA form, the CDR3 reads TGTGCCAGCAGCTTGCGACAGGGATCCAATGAGCAGTTCTTC.

In regard to this clone: Its ends do not fully match the called genes, so a read error is possible. This chain joins TRBV28 and TRBJ1-2; 7 bases line up with TRBD1. From germline, CDR1 is MDHEN and CDR2 SYDVKM. This CDR3 contains 12 residues. For the CDR3, the DNA is TGTGCCAGCAGTTTACCGGGACAGCCTGCTTACTTC. Its translation is CASSLPGQPAYF.

V gene TRBV7-3 combines with J gene TRBJ2-5, with TRBD1 matching over 8 bases. V dropped 5 bases and J dropped 4; count of bases not matched to a gene: 3. Germline V gene lookup returns CDR1 SGHTA and CDR2 FQGTGA. This CDR3 comprises 13 residues. The CDR3 nucleotides are TGTGCCAGCAGCCAAGGACAGGGAGAGACCCAGTACTTC. It specifies CASSQGQGETQYF.

In its sample, this clone was seen once. This chain joins TRBV19 and TRBJ1-5, with D perhaps matching TRBD1 (6 bases). Germline V gene sequence: CDR1 LNHDA, CDR2 SQIVND (reference sequence). CDR3 size: 16 residues. V was pared by 7 bases and J by 3 bases, with 19 bases between. The CDR3 DNA sequence: TGTGCCAGTATAAAAGAAGGGGGTAAAGACAATCAGCCCCAGCATTTT. As protein: CASIKEGGKDNQPQHF. The whole variable domain, filled in from reference TRBV19 and TRBJ1-5, reads DGGITQSPKYLFRKEGQNVTLSCEQNLNHDAMYWYRQDPGQGLRLIYYSQIVNDFQKGDIAEGYSVSREKKESFPLTVTSAQKNPTAFYLCASIKEGGKDNQPQHFGDGTRLSIL.

V is TRBV11-3 and J is TRBJ1-4; TRBD1 might be the D (6 bases). Germline CDR1 is SGHNT and CDR2 is YENEEA. The CDR3 has 18 residues. The ends were cut back, 5 bases at V and 5 bases at J, with 24 bases in the middle. The CDR3 loop reads CASSHPGGPEYRNEKLFF. In DNA, the CDR3 is TGTGCCAGCAGCCACCCCGGGGGGCCAGAGTATCGGAATGAAAAACTGTTTTTT.

This clone was recorded once. V usage is TRBV7-8 and J usage is TRBJ2-1; D is undetermined. Germline assignment: CDR1 SGHVS and CDR2 FQNEAQ. The CDR3 is 15 amino acids. V lost 2 bases to trimming and J lost 8 bases, with 16 bases between them. CDR3: CASSLKRERGDEQFF. The CDR3 nucleotides are TGTGCCAGCAGCTTAAAGAGAGAGCGAGGCGATGAGCAGTTCTTC.

The CDR3 reads CASGSGDRGNYGYTF. The CDR3 coding sequence is TGTGCTAGTGGTTCAGGGGACAGGGGGAACTATGGCTACACCTTC. The chain uses TRBV12-5 and TRBJ1-2; 11 bases are a match to TRBD1. This CDR3 is built from 15 residues. The junction had 3 bases not matched to a gene; V was cut back by 4 bases and J by 2 bases. The germline V gene encodes CDR1 LGHNT and CDR2 FRNRAP.

This clone was observed a few times. The rearrangement links TRBV4-1 to TRBJ1-1, with D hard to call. Germline values: CDR1 MGHRA, CDR2 YSYEKL. With 1 base removed from V and 7 bases from J, the gap between germline ends came to 10 bases. The CDR3 has 13 residues. Written as DNA, the CDR3 is TGCGCCAGCAGCCAAGGAGACACATTTGAAGCTTTCTTT. Translating it yields CASSQGDTFEAFF.

V gene TRBV5-1 combines with J gene TRBJ2-4; D perhaps matches TRBD2 (6 bases). V lost 0 bases, J lost 6 bases, and 16 bases lay in between. Germline V gene sequence: CDR1 SGHRS, CDR2 YFSETQ. The CDR3 contains 16 residues. The CDR3 is CASSLVGRSSGNIQYF. As DNA, the CDR3 is TGCGCCAGCAGCTTGGTAGGGAGGTCCTCGGGAAACATTCAGTACTTC.

This clone was detected only once. V is TRBV5-6 and J is TRBJ2-1; D may be TRBD2 (7 bases). CDR3 size: 17 residues. Deletions cut 4 bases from V and 3 bases from J, with 20 bases between. Germline V lookup: CDR1 SGHDT, CDR2 YYEEEE. The CDR3: CASSTLKAGANYNEQFF. The CDR3 nucleotides are TGTGCCAGCAGCACCCTAAAGGCGGGGGCCAACTACAATGAGCAGTTCTTC.

The J gene is TRBJ2-1, the V gene TRBV29-1; D is uncertain. CDR3 length: 14 amino acids. Germline lookup yields CDR1 SQVTM and CDR2 ANQGSEA. Trimming cost V 4 bases and J 0 bases, with 10 bases left between them. This CDR3 reads CSVGAARSYNEQFF. CDR3 DNA sequence: TGCAGCGTTGGTGCGGCGCGCTCCTACAATGAGCAGTTCTTC.

J is TRBJ1-2 and V is TRBV6-5, with a possible D match to TRBD1 (5 bases). This CDR3 region has 12 residues. Germline V gene data show CDR1 as MNHEY and CDR2 as SVGAGI. Trimming stripped 6 bases from V and 8 bases from J, with 13 bases between. CDR3 residues: CASRAGGGGYTF. The CDR3 DNA reads as TGTGCCAGCAGAGCTGGGGGAGGGGGCTACACCTTC.

The chain couples TRBV24-1 to TRBJ1-1, with unresolved D. The ends were cut back, 5 bases at V and 5 bases at J, with 11 bases in the middle. Per germline, CDR1 KGHDR and CDR2 SFDVKD. This CDR3 is 13 amino acids long. CDR3 protein: CATSGGSGTEAFF. The CDR3 DNA reads as TGTGCCACCAGTGGAGGGAGTGGTACTGAAGCTTTCTTT.

The chain is built from TRBV7-9 and TRBJ2-5; 12 nucleotides align to TRBD1. After removal of 5 bases from V and 1 base from J, the junction contained 5 bases not matched to a gene. This CDR3 contains 16 residues. CDR1 and CDR2 (germline): SEHNR, FQNEAQ (reference sequence). In DNA, the CDR3 is TGTGCCAGCAGCGCCGGGACAGGGGGCCCCCAAGAGACCCAGTACTTC. Encoded protein: CASSAGTGGPQETQYF.

The J gene is TRBJ2-3, the V gene TRBV19, with D perhaps matching TRBD1 (5 bases). The germline CDR1 and CDR2 sequences are LNHDA and SQIVND (reference sequence). CDR3 length: 14 amino acids. V lost 6 bases, J lost 0 bases, and 10 bases lay in between. In DNA, the CDR3 is TGTGCCAGTAGAAGGACATATAGCACAGATACGCAGTATTTT. It translates to CASRRTYSTDTQYF.

The rearrangement links TRBV5-4 to TRBJ1-4, with 9 bases that match TRBD1. The CDR3 is 17 residues long. CDR1 SGHNT and CDR2 YYREEE come from the germline V gene (reference sequence). V shed 3 bases, J shed 4 bases, and the junction held 10 bases outside the gene matches. The CDR3 here is CASSSGTGTALNEKLFF. The CDR3 DNA is TGTGCCAGCAGCTCGGGGACAGGGACTGCTCTTAATGAAAAACTGTTTTTT.

This clone appeared once. The chain carries TRBV4-1 and TRBJ1-5, with 7 bases aligning to TRBD1. In germline, CDR1 is MGHRA, CDR2 YSYEKL. V was pared by 0 bases and J by 5 bases, with 4 bases of the junction left unmatched. The CDR3 has 15 residues. The DNA of the CDR3 is TGCGCCAGCAGCCAAGATGAGGGGGCCCATCAGCCCCAGCATTTT. Translation: CASSQDEGAHQPQHF.

The rearrangement joins TRBV6-5 to TRBJ1-2; 7 bases are shared with TRBD1. CDR1 MNHEY and CDR2 SVGAGI come from the germline V gene. Germline trimming cut 7 bases from V and 2 bases from J; bases unmatched to any gene: 7. This CDR3 comprises 14 residues. The CDR3 DNA is TGTGCCAGCACCGCGGACAGGTACAACTATGGCTACACCTTC. It translates to CASTADRYNYGYTF.

This clone showed up just a few times. V usage is TRBV18 and J usage is TRBJ1-6; TRBD1 matches at 7 bases. V trimming: 1 base; J trimming: 6 bases; junction bases outside the gene matches: 3. CDR3 length equals 15 residues. CDR1 is KGHSH and CDR2 is LQKENI in the germline V gene. The CDR3 reads CASSPQTGANSPLHF. The CDR3, as DNA: TGTGCCAGCTCACCACAAACAGGGGCTAATTCACCCCTCCACTTT.

This clone was seen a few times. The chain recombines TRBV5-6 with TRBJ2-7; perhaps TRBD2 as D (6 bases). The CDR3 is made up of 14 amino acids. Germline V gene lookup returns CDR1 SGHDT and CDR2 YYEEEE. V lost 9 bases, J lost 6 bases, and 22 bases lay in between. The CDR3 nucleotides are TGTGCCATCCAACCTCGGGAGAAGGGTCGCGAGCAGTACTTC. It is translated as CAIQPREKGREQYF.